This TCR beta chain was recovered during a study of molecular identifiers for immune sequencing clone quantification. Study information: Four of five RNA aliquots from roughly 21,000 or 96,000 naive CD8 T cells were sequenced.

The CDR3 extends over 18 amino acids. Trimming pared 0 bases from V and 4 bases from J, leaving 20 bases between. CDR1 is LGHNA, CDR2 YSLEER, per germline. This clonotype was recorded a few times. Its target is not known. The study, taken as a whole, reports: Because of identical TCR molecules sharing a barcode, sizes of highly expanded clones could be underestimated.

TCRdb passed the PCR reads through MiXCR, listing each CDR3 protein once. The data hold 400,000 to 600,000 distinct CDR3 sequences, with over 20% observed a single time. Sorting recovered naive CD8 T cells on a CD8+CD4-CCR7+CD45RA+ profile. Source material: naive CD8+ T cells from blood, with Jurkat cell RNA spiked in. Subset indicated: FACS-sorted CD8+CD4-CCR7+CD45RA+ naive T cells. The clonotype originates from a human donor in good health. Some libraries in this study had Jurkat cell RNA spiked in. The V call is TRBV4-3, the J call TRBJ2-3; D gene uncertain. For the CDR3, the DNA is TGCGCCAGCAGCCAAGAAGGCGCAACCACCTTGGTCGCAGATACGCAGTATTTT. Translating it yields CASSQEGATTLVADTQYF.